A selection of T cell receptor beta chains follows, all from one sample in a study of CD8+ T cells in alopecia areata. Generated by immunoSEQ multiplex PCR, the TCRdb table keeps only in-frame clones and is missing some. The table lists about 110,000 clones, 56% of them singletons, with about 3.3% in the top ten. The sequencing here drew on CD4+ T cells sorted from blood, taken at week 24, from a patient treated with tofacitinib. These receptors all come from a human donor with alopecia areata. Both conserved end residues are part of each CDR3.

v_gene | CDR3aa
TRBV20-1 | CSATRAIEQFF
TRBV29-1 | CSGNRDVNEQFF
TRBV19 | CASSILTGGSYGYTF
TRBV5-1 | CASSLVARIGEKLFF
TRBV19 | CLKKVEQFF
TRBV25-1 | CASSDGLAGVGETQYF
TRBV25-1 | CASRGQGDNYGYTF
TRBV9 | CASSVLPTGDGYTF
TRBV30 | CAWSLQGAGEKLFF
TRBV27 | CASSRRQAGGWGNYEQYF
TRBV19 | CASSGGAGELFF
TRBV4-1 | CASSQDYRGGNQPQHF
TRBV5-6 | CASSRGQGVIGNTIYF
TRBV5-1 | CASSLEANYGYTF
TRBV2 | CASRVEGNTEAFF
TRBV6-6 | CASSDLLETQYF
TRBV18 | CASSHSRGNTEAFF
TRBV6-5 | CASSRGGGELFF
TRBV29-1 | CSVGQMNTEAFF
TRBV30 | CAWSGSYTGELFF
TRBV5-1 | CASSLAPGGAYNEQFF
TRBV7-6 | CASTTGGQETQYF
TRBV7-9 | CASSLAGTESPLHF
TRBV10-3 | CAISEEVKNIQYF
TRBV7-7 | CASSFQGVQETQYF
TRBV6-5 | CASSPAMNTEAFF
TRBV30 | CAWSVMGLGPQHF